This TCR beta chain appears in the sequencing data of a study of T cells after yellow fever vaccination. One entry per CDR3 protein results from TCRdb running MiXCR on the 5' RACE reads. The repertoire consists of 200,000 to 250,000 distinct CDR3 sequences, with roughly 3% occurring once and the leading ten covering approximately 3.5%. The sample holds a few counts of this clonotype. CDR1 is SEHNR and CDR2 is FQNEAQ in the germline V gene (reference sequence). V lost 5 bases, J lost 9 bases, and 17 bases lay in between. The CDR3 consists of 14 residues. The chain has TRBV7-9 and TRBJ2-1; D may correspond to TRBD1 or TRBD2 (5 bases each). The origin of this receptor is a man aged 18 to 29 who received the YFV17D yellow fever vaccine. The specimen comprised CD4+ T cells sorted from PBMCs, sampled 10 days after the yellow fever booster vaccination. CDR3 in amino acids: CASSPPGRRSEQFF. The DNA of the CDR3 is TGTGCCAGCAGCCCACCGGGACGCAGGAGTGAGCAGTTCTTC.